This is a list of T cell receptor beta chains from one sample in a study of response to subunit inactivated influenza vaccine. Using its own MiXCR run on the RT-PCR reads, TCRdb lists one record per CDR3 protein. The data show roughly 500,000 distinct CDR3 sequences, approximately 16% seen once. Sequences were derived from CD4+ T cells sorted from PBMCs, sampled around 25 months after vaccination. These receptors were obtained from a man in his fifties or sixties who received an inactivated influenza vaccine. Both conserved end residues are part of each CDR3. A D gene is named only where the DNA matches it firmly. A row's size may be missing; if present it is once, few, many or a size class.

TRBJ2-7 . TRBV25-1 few CASSDSRYEQYF TGTGCCAGCAGTGACTCCAGGTACGAGCAGTACTTC
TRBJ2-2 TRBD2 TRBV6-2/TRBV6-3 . CASSPSGGANTGELFF TGTGCCAGCAGTCCCAGCGGGGGGGCGAACACCGGGGAGCTGTTTTTT
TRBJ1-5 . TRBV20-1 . CSARPWGGQPQHF TGCAGTGCTAGACCATGGGGAGGTCAGCCCCAGCATTTT
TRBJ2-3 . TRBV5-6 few CASSPWRVDTQYF TGTGCCAGCAGCCCCTGGCGGGTAGATACGCAGTATTTT
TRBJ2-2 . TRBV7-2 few CASSSDINTGELFF TGTGCCAGCAGCTCGGACATTAACACCGGGGAGCTGTTTTTT
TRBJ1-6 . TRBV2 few CASSEEAPFNSPLHF TGTGCCAGCAGTGAAGAAGCTCCCTTTAATTCACCCCTCCACTTT
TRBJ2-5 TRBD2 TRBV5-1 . CASSLWATSSIETQYF TGCGCCAGCAGCTTATGGGCGACTAGCTCCATTGAGACCCAGTACTTC
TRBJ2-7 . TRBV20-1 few CSLKQGPAYEQYF TGCAGTCTAAAACAGGGACCCGCTTACGAGCAGTACTTC
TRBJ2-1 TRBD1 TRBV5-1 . CASSGMTGGYWNEQFF TGCGCCAGCAGCGGAATGACAGGGGGCTATTGGAATGAGCAGTTCTTC
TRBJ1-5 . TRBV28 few CASSSPGGANQPQHF TGTGCCAGCAGCTCGCCGGGAGGGGCGAATCAGCCCCAGCATTTT
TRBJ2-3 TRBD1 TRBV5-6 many CASSLPGQRADTQYF TGTGCCAGCAGCCTTCCGGGACAGAGGGCAGATACGCAGTATTTT
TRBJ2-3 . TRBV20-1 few CSASERVARDTQYF TGCAGTGCTAGTGAACGGGTAGCTCGAGATACGCAGTATTTT
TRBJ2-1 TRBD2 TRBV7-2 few CASSLAPGLAGGTGEQFF TGTGCCAGCAGCTTAGCCCCGGGACTAGCGGGAGGGACCGGTGAGCAGTTCTTC
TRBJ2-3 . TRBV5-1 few CASSLLGEVADTQYF TGCGCCAGCAGCTTGTTAGGGGAAGTTGCAGATACGCAGTATTTT
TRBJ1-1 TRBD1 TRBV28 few CASSSPGTGISEAFF TGTGCCAGCAGTTCCCCGGGGACAGGGATCAGTGAAGCTTTCTTT
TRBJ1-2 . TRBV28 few CATDSYGYTF TGTGCCACCGACTCCTATGGCTACACCTTC
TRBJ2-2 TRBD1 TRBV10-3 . CATLGQANTGELFF TGTGCCACCCTAGGACAGGCGAACACCGGGGAGCTGTTTTTT
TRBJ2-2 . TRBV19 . CASRDRSNTGELFF TGTGCCAGTAGAGACAGGAGCAACACCGGGGAGCTGTTTTTT
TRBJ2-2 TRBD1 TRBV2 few CASTRQGATGELFF TGTGCCAGCACTAGACAGGGGGCCACCGGGGAGCTGTTTTTT
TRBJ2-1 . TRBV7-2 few CASSLGPGRYEQFF TGTGCCAGCAGCTTGGGTCCAGGGCGATATGAGCAGTTCTTC
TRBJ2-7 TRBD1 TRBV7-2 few CASSPRGPGGWEQYF TGTGCCAGCAGCCCCAGGGGGCCCGGTGGGTGGGAGCAGTACTTC
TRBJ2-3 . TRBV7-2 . CASSTRTSNTQYF TGTGCCAGCAGCACAAGGACGTCAAATACGCAGTATTTT
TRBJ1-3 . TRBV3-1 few CASSQHNGNTIYF TGTGCCAGCAGCCAACACAACGGAAACACCATATATTTT
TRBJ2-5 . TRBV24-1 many CATPAPPERETQYF TGTGCCACACCTGCCCCCCCGGAGCGTGAGACCCAGTACTTC
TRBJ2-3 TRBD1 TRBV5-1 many CASSLQGAAVDTQYF TGCGCCAGCAGCTTACAGGGGGCGGCGGTAGATACGCAGTATTTT
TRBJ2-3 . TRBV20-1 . CSARDPMVGTDTQYF TGCAGTGCTAGAGACCCTATGGTCGGCACAGATACGCAGTATTTT
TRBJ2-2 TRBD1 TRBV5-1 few CASSLGQGQPLTGELFF TGCGCCAGCAGCTTGGGACAGGGACAACCACTGACCGGGGAGCTGTTTTTT
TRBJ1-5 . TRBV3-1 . CASSQHPSNQPQHF TGTGCCAGCAGCCAACACCCTAGCAATCAGCCCCAGCATTTT
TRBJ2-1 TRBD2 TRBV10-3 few CAISEGLAGEEEQFF TGTGCCATCAGTGAGGGACTAGCGGGGGAAGAAGAGCAGTTCTTC
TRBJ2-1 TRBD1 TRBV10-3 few CAISEPTGTGLSSYNEQFF TGTGCCATCAGTGAACCAACCGGGACAGGACTTAGCTCCTACAATGAGCAGTTCTTC
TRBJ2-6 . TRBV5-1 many CASSFGVQAGANVLTF TGCGCCAGCAGCTTTGGGGTTCAGGCTGGGGCCAACGTCCTGACTTTC
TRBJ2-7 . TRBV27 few CASSFPFASEQYF TGTGCCAGCAGTTTCCCCTTTGCCTCCGAGCAGTACTTC
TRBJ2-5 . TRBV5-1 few CASSLVGLGETQYF TGCGCCAGCAGCTTGGTAGGGTTGGGAGAGACCCAGTACTTC
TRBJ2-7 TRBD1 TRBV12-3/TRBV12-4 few CASSFRYAGQVSYEQYF TGTGCCAGCAGTTTCCGGTACGCGGGACAGGTGTCCTACGAGCAGTACTTC
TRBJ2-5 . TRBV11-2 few CASSPNSGLKETQYF TGTGCCAGCAGCCCTAATTCGGGGCTGAAAGAGACCCAGTACTTC
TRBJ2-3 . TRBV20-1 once CSARTPLGTQYF TGCAGTGCTAGGACCCCGCTAGGTACGCAGTATTTT
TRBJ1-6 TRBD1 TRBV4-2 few CASSQDKGASSPLHF TGTGCCAGCAGCCAAGATAAGGGGGCTAGTTCACCCCTCCACTTT
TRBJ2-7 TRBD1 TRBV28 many CASARQGLYEQYF TGTGCCAGCGCCAGACAGGGCCTCTACGAGCAGTACTTC
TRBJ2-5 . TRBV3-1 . CASSLFGGRETQYF TGTGCCAGCAGCCTCTTTGGGGGCCGGGAGACCCAGTACTTC
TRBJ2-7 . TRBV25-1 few CASTPLWGSTYEQYF TGTGCCAGCACCCCCTTGTGGGGATCGACCTACGAGCAGTACTTC
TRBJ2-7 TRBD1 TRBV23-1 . CASSAGTGKYEQYF TGCGCCAGCAGTGCTGGGACAGGGAAGTACGAGCAGTACTTC
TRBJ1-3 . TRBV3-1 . CASSRAPGNTIYF TGTGCCAGCAGCCGGGCCCCTGGAAACACCATATATTTT
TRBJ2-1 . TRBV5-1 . CASSLATGYSSYNEQFF TGCGCCAGCAGCTTGGCCACGGGGTATAGCTCCTACAATGAGCAGTTCTTC
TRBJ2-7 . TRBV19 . CASSIGTSGGKQYF TGTGCCAGTAGTATAGGAACATCAGGAGGCAAGCAGTACTTC
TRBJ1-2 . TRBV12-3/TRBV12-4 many CASSLDGSALYGYTF TGTGCCAGCAGTTTAGATGGCAGCGCTCTCTATGGCTACACCTTC
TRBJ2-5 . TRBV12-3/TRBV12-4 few CASRTDTRETQYF TGTGCCAGCAGAACCGACACCAGGGAGACCCAGTACTTC
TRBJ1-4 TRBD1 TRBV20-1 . CSARQGENEKLFF TGCAGTGCTAGACAGGGGGAGAATGAAAAACTGTTTTTT
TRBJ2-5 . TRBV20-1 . CSARALETQYF TGCAGTGCTAGAGCGTTGGAGACCCAGTACTTC
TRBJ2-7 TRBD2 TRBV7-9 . CASSRPRGVYNEQYF TGTGCCAGCAGCCGACCCCGGGGGGTTTATAACGAGCAGTACTTC
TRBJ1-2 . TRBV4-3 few CASSQELGDYGYTF TGCGCCAGCAGCCAAGAATTGGGGGACTATGGCTACACCTTC